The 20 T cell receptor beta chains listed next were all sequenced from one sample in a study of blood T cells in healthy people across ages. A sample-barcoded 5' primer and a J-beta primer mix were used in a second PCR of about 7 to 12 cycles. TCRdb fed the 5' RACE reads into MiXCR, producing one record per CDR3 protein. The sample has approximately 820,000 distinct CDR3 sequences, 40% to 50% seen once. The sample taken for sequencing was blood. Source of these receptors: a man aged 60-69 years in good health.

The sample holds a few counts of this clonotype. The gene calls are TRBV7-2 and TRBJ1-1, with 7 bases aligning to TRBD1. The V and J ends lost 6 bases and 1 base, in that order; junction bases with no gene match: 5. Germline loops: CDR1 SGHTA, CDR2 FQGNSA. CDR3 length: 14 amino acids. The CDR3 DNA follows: TGTGCCAGCAGTTCGACAGGGACGAACACTGAAGCTTTCTTT. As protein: CASSSTGTNTEAFF.

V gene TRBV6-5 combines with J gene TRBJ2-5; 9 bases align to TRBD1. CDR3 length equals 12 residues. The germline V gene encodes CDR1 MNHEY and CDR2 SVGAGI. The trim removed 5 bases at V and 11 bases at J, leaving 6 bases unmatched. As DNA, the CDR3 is TGTGCCAGCAGTAGGGACAGGGCCAAGCAGTACTTC. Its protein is CASSRDRAKQYF.

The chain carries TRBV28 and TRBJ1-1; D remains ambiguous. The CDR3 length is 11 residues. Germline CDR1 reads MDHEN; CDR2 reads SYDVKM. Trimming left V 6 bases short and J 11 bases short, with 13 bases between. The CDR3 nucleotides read TGTGCCAGCAGGGTTGCTGGGGTGGCTTTCTTT. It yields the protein CASRVAGVAFF.

The CDR3 DNA is TGCGCCAGCAGCCAAGATTCAGCCATTCAGTACTTC. Translated, it gives CASSQDSAIQYF. The chain carries TRBV4-1 and TRBJ2-4; D call uncertain. V shed 0 bases and J shed 9 bases, with 6 bases lying between them. This CDR3 has 12 residues. Germline CDR1 and CDR2: MGHRA and YSYEKL.

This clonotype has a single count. CDR3 residues: CASSYDSSSQGREKLFF. The DNA of the CDR3 is TGTGCCAGCAGCTACGACTCGTCCTCACAGGGACGCGAAAAACTGTTTTTT. The chain has TRBV7-2 and TRBJ1-4, with D tentatively TRBD1 (6 bases). The CDR3 totals 17 residues. The V gene's germline CDR1 is SGHTA and CDR2 FQGNSA. V gave up 4 bases and J gave up 8 bases, with 23 bases separating them.

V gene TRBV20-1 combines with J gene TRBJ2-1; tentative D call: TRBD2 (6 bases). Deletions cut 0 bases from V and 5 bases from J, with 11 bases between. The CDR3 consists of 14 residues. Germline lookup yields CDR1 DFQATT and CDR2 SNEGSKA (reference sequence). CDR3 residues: CSARDGGLNNEQFF. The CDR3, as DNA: TGCAGTGCTAGAGATGGGGGACTTAACAATGAGCAGTTCTTC.

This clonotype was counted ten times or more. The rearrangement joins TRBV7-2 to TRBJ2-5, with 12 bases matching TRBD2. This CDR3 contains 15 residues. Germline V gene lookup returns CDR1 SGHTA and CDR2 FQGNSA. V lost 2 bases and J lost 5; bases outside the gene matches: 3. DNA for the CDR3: TGTGCCAGCAGCTTACTAGCGGGGGGGCACGAGACCCAGTACTTC. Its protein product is CASSLLAGGHETQYF. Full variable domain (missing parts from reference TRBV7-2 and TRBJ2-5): GAGVSQSPSNKVTEKGKDVELRCDPISGHTALYWYRQSLGQGLEFLIYFQGNSAPDKSGLPSDRFSAERTGGSVSTLTIQRTQQEDSAVYLCASSLLAGGHETQYFGPGTRLLVL.

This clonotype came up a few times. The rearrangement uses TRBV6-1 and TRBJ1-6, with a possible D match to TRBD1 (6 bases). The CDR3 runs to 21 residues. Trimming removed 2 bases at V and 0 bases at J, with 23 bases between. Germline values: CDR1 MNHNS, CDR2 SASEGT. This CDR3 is CASSERSGGARRTSYNSPLHF. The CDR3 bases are TGTGCCAGCAGTGAAAGGAGTGGGGGGGCGCGTAGAACCTCCTATAATTCACCCCTCCACTTT.

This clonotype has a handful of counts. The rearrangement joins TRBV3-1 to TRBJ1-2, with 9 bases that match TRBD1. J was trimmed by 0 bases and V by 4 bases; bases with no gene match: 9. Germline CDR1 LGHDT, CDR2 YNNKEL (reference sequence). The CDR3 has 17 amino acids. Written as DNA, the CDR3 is TGTGCCAGCAGCCGCCCGGGACAGGGTAAAGCTAACTATGGCTACACCTTC. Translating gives CASSRPGQGKANYGYTF. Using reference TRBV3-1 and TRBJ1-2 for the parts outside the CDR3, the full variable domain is DTAVSQTPKYLVTQMGNDKSIKCEQNLGHDTMYWYKQDSKKFLKIMFSYNNKELIINETVPNRFSPKSPDKAHLNLHINSLELGDSAVYFCASSRPGQGKANYGYTFGSGTRLTVV.

The CDR3 region is CSARALDRATNHSPLHF. In nucleotides, the CDR3 is TGCAGTGCTAGAGCCCTGGACAGGGCCACGAATCATTCACCCCTCCACTTT. This chain uses TRBV20-1 with TRBJ1-6; 8 bases map to TRBD1. Germline V CDR1 and CDR2: DFQATT, SNEGSKA (reference sequence). V gave up 1 base and J gave up 8 bases; unmatched junction bases: 13. The CDR3 is 17 residues long.

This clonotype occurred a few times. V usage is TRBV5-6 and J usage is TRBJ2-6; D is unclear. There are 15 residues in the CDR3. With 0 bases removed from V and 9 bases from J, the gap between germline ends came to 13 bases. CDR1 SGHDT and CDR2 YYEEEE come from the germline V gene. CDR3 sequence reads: CASSLDGPLVNVLTF. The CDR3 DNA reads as TGTGCCAGCAGCTTGGACGGACCTCTCGTCAACGTCCTGACTTTC.

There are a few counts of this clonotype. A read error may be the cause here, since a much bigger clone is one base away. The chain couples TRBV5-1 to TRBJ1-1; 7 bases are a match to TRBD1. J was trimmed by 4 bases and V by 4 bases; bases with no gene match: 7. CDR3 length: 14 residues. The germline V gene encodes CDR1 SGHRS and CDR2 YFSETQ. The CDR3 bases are TGCGCCAGCAGCCCTGACAGGGCGGGCACTGAAGCTTTCTTT. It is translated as CASSPDRAGTEAFF.

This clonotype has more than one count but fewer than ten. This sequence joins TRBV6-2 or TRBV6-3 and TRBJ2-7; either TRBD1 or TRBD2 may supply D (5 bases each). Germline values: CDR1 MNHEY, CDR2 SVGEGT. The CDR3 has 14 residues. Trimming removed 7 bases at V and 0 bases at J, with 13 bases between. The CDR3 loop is CASTWAGASYEQYF. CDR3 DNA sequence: TGTGCCAGCACGTGGGCCGGGGCCTCCTACGAGCAGTACTTC.

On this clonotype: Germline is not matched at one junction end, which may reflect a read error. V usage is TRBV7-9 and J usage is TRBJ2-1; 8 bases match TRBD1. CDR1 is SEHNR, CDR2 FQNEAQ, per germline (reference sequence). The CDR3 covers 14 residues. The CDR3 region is CASSLRTGSNGQFF. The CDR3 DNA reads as TGTGCCAGCAGCCTTAGGACAGGGTCGAATGGGCAGTTCTTC.

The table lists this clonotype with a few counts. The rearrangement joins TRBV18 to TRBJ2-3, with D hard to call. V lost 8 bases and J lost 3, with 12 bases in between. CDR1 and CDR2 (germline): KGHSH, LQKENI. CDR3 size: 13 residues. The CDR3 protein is CASSPPTTDTQYF. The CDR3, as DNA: TGTGCCAGCAGCCCCCCGACGACAGATACGCAGTATTTT.

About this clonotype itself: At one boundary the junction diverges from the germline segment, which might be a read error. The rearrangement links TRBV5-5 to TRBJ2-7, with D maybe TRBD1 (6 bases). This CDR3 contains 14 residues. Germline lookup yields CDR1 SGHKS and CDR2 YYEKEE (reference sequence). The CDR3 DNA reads TGTGCCAGCAGCTTGGCCCCAGGGGCCTACGGGCAGTACTTC. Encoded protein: CASSLAPGAYGQYF.

The CDR3 DNA reads as TGTGCCACCAGCAGAGGACTCGAAAAACTGTTTTTT. Amino acid sequence: CATSRGLEKLFF. This chain connects TRBV15 to TRBJ1-4; D call uncertain. V gave up 1 base and J gave up 8 bases, with 5 bases separating them. The CDR3 is 12 amino acids. Per the germline V gene, CDR1 is LNHNV and CDR2 is YYDKDF (reference sequence). Full variable domain (missing parts from reference TRBV15 and TRBJ1-4): DAMVIQNPRYQVTQFGKPVTLSCSQTLNHNVMYWYQQKSSQAPKLLFHYYDKDFNNEADTPDNFQSRRPNTSFCFLDIRSPGLGDTAMYLCATSRGLEKLFFGSGTQLSVL.

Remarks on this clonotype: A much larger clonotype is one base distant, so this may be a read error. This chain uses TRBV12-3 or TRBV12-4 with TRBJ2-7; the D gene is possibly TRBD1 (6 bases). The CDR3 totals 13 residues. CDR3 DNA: TGTGCCGGCAGTTTTCAGGGGCCCTACGAGCAGTACTTC. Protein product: CAGSFQGPYEQYF.

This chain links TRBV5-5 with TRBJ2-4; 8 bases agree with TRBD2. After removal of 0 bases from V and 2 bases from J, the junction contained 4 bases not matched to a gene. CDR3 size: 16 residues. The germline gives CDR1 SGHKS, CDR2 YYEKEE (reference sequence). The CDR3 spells CASSLGAGGPKNIQYF. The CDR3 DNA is TGTGCCAGCAGCTTGGGTGCGGGGGGCCCCAAAAACATTCAGTACTTC.

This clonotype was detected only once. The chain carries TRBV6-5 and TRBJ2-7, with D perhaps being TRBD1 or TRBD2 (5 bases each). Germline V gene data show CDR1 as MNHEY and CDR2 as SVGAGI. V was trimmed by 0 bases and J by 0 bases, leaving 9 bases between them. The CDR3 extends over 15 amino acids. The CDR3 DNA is TGTGCCAGCAGTTACTCGGGGGTGGGCTCCTACGAGCAGTACTTC. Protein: CASSYSGVGSYEQYF.